Listed below are T cell receptor beta chains from one sample, sequenced in a study of cytomegalovirus exposure and HLA in healthy donors. The assay was immunoSEQ multiplex PCR, and TCRdb's table has in-frame clones only and misses some. Of more than 110,000 clones detected, over 60% appear once; the ten largest clones hold less than 1.5%. Sequencing was done on a sample of PBMCs. The receptors were gathered from a male donor in good health and CMV-seropositive. Both conserved end residues are part of each CDR3. D genes are given only for firm matches. The size entry is marked missing in some rows and otherwise reads once, few, many or a size class.

d_call clone_size j_call v_call cdr3_aa cdr3_nt
TRBD1 NA TRBJ1-1 TRBV6-5 CASRSYRGKNTEAFF TGTGCCAGCAGAAGCTACAGGGGAAAGAACACTGAAGCTTTCTTT
NA NA TRBJ1-2 TRBV13 CASSRQQAYF TGTGCCAGCAGCCGGCAACAGGCATACTTC
TRBD1 NA TRBJ2-2 TRBV7-6 CASSQGQGTHTGELFF TGTGCCAGCAGCCAAGGACAGGGTACGCACACCGGGGAGCTGTTTTTT
NA NA TRBJ1-1 TRBV28 CASSLEQEVNTEAFF TGTGCCAGCAGTTTGGAGCAAGAGGTGAACACTGAAGCTTTCTTT
NA NA TRBJ1-2 TRBV4-1 CASSQVGRGAGYGYTF TGCGCCAGCAGCCAAGTCGGTCGGGGGGCTGGCTATGGCTACACCTTC
TRBD1 NA TRBJ1-1 TRBV6-6 CASSLRDSGTEAFF TGTGCCAGCAGTCTCCGGGACAGTGGAACTGAAGCTTTCTTT
NA NA TRBJ2-5 TRBV10-3 CAIGWDNQETQYF TGTGCCATCGGATGGGACAATCAAGAGACCCAGTACTTC
NA NA TRBJ1-4 TRBV4-1 CASSQWPRATNEKLFF TGCGCCAGCAGCCAATGGCCCCGGGCAACTAATGAAAAACTGTTTTTT
NA NA TRBJ1-1 TRBV5-1 CASSVDLGGTEAFF TGCGCCAGCAGCGTGGACCTGGGGGGCACTGAAGCTTTCTTT
TRBD1 NA TRBJ2-7 TRBV5-4 CASRTGQGADEQYF TGTGCCAGCAGAACCGGACAGGGGGCGGACGAGCAGTACTTC
TRBD1 NA TRBJ2-7 TRBV10-3 CAISVQGGLGEQYF TGTGCCATCAGTGTTCAAGGGGGCTTAGGCGAGCAGTACTTC
TRBD1 once TRBJ1-2 TRBV18 CASSPDRSYGYTF TGTGCCAGCTCACCGGACAGGAGTTATGGCTACACCTTC
NA NA TRBJ2-7 TRBV7-8 CASSLGGERVPSSYEQYF TGTGCCAGCAGCTTAGGTGGGGAGAGGGTCCCGAGCTCCTACGAGCAGTACTTC
TRBD1 NA TRBJ1-1 TRBV7-9 CSSSLDRGQGSNTEAFF TGTTCCAGCAGCTTAGATCGAGGACAGGGGTCGAACACTGAAGCTTTCTTT
TRBD2 NA TRBJ2-1 TRBV2 CASLSGTSGHNEQFF TGTGCCAGCTTATCCGGGACTAGTGGGCACAATGAGCAGTTCTTC
TRBD2 NA TRBJ2-7 TRBV4-2 CASSQERGGSSYEQYF TGTGCCAGCAGCCAAGAGCGTGGCGGGAGCTCCTACGAGCAGTACTTC
NA NA TRBJ1-4 TRBV5-5 CASSHDRMRVFF TGTGCCAGCAGCCACGACAGGATGCGGGTGTTTTTT
NA NA TRBJ1-6 TRBV7-9 CASSLKTLDSPLHF TGTGCCAGCAGCTTAAAGACACTGGATTCACCCCTCCACTTT
NA NA TRBJ2-7 TRBV5-4 CASSLFRSYEQYF TGTGCCAGCAGCTTGTTTAGAAGTTACGAGCAGTACTTC
TRBD1 few TRBJ2-6 TRBV13 CASTQAGTGAFSGANVLTF TGTGCCAGCACCCAGGCCGGGACAGGGGCTTTCTCTGGGGCCAACGTCCTGACTTTC
NA NA TRBJ2-7 TRBV11-2 CASSPSSGTTYEQYF TGTGCCAGCAGCCCGTCCTCCGGGACAACTTACGAGCAGTACTTC
NA NA TRBJ2-3 TRBV6-1 CASRLLGAGDTQYF TGTGCCAGCAGATTACTAGGTGCAGGAGATACGCAGTATTTT
TRBD1 NA TRBJ1-2 TRBV6-1 CASRGTGQSYTF TGTGCCAGCAGAGGGACAGGGCAATCCTACACCTTC
NA NA TRBJ1-6 TRBV9 CASSVERNNSPLHF TGTGCCAGCAGCGTAGAGAGGAATAATTCACCCCTCCACTTT
TRBD1 few TRBJ1-2 TRBV7-2 CASSPRQGNYGYTF TGTGCCAGCAGCCCTCGACAGGGGAACTATGGCTACACCTTC
NA NA TRBJ2-5 TRBV28 CASSLRSGGETQYF TGTGCCAGCAGTTTACGGTCAGGGGGGGAGACCCAGTACTTC
NA NA TRBJ1-1 TRBV10-3 CAISDREATEAFF TGTGCCATCAGTGACAGGGAGGCCACTGAAGCTTTCTTT
TRBD1 NA TRBJ2-5 TRBV28 CASNLQGEETQYF TGTGCCAGCAACCTACAGGGGGAAGAGACCCAGTACTTC
NA NA TRBJ1-2 TRBV5-1 CASRPSGYYGYTF TGCGCCAGCAGACCTTCGGGGTACTATGGCTACACCTTT